A selection of T cell receptor beta chains follows, all from one sample in a study of cytomegalovirus exposure and HLA in healthy donors. Some clones are missing from TCRdb's copy, which holds only in-frame ones; the method was immunoSEQ multiplex PCR. The table has under 150,000 clones, nearly 80% seen once. Source material: PBMCs. These receptors all stem from a woman aged 40 to 55 in good health and CMV-seronegative. Both conserved end residues are part of each CDR3. A D gene is named only where the DNA matches it firmly. Size tells how often a clone was seen (once, few, many) or the class of an expanded clone, and some rows leave it out.

clone_size	v_call	d_call	j_call	cdr3_nt	cdr3_aa
NA	TRBV28	TRBD1	TRBJ2-7	TGTGCCAGCAGTCCCGGACAGGGCTACGAGCAGTACTTC	CASSPGQGYEQYF
NA	TRBV6-5	TRBD2	TRBJ2-1	TGTGCCAGCAGCCCTCTACCTAGCGGCGAGCAGTTCTTC	CASSPLPSGEQFF
NA	TRBV9	TRBD2	TRBJ2-1	TGTGCCAGCAGCGTAGCTAGCCGGGAGGCCTACAATGAGCAGTTCTTC	CASSVASREAYNEQFF
NA	TRBV6-6	NA	TRBJ2-1	TGTGCCAGCAGTTACTGGAGCGGTCCCGGGCAAAATGAGCAGTTCTTC	CASSYWSGPGQNEQFF
NA	TRBV5-1	NA	TRBJ2-7	TGCGCCAGCAGCTTGGTACCGGACTCCACCTACGAGCAGTACTTC	CASSLVPDSTYEQYF
NA	TRBV6-5	NA	TRBJ2-5	TGTGCCAGCAGTTACTCGTACAGGGTAGGCTCAGAGACCCAGTACTTC	CASSYSYRVGSETQYF
NA	TRBV4-2	TRBD2	TRBJ2-1	TGTGCCAGCAGCCCTAGCGGAAGCTCCTACAATGAGCAGTTCTTC	CASSPSGSSYNEQFF
NA	TRBV10-1	NA	TRBJ2-7	TGCGCCAGCAGTGAGCAACAGGGCTCCTACGAGCAGTACTTC	CASSEQQGSYEQYF
NA	TRBV4-1	TRBD2	TRBJ2-1	TGCGCCAGCAGCCAAGTTGGCAGCGGGAGGCAGCAGTTCTTC	CASSQVGSGRQQFF
few	TRBV19	NA	TRBJ1-5	TGTGCCAGTAGTTCAAGCGGAAGGGCCAATCAGCCCCAGCATTTT	CASSSSGRANQPQHF
NA	TRBV7-9	TRBD1	TRBJ2-1	TGTGCCAGCAGCCCCCGGACAGGAAGCTCCTACAATGAGCAGTTCTTC	CASSPRTGSSYNEQFF
NA	TRBV6-5	NA	TRBJ1-1	TGTGCCAGCCCTAGACAGGTGATGAACACTGAAGCTTTCTTT	CASPRQVMNTEAFF
NA	TRBV28	TRBD1	TRBJ1-2	TGTGCCAGCACTAGGGACAGGGGAAATGGCTACACCTTC	CASTRDRGNGYTF
NA	TRBV11-2	TRBD2	TRBJ2-2	TGTGCCAGCAGCTTAGCTAGCGGGATTGGGGAGCTGTTTTTT	CASSLASGIGELFF
once	TRBV10-1	NA	TRBJ1-1	TGCGCCAGCATGGGAGGCATGAACACTGAAGCTTTCTTT	CASMGGMNTEAFF
NA	TRBV4-2	NA	TRBJ2-3	TGTGCCAGCAGCCAAGATTTCGGGGGGCGGGATACGCAGTATTTT	CASSQDFGGRDTQYF
NA	TRBV7-2	TRBD1	TRBJ2-7	TGTGCCAGCAGCTCCCGACAGGGAAGGTACGAGCAGTACTTC	CASSSRQGRYEQYF
NA	TRBV19	TRBD1	TRBJ2-4	TGTGCCAGTAGTATACAGGGGGCGGTAGCCAAAAACATTCAGTACTTC	CASSIQGAVAKNIQYF
NA	TRBV23-1	TRBD2	TRBJ2-4	TGCGCCAGCAGTCAGGTTGAGGGTAGCGGGATTGTCAAAAACATTCAGTACTTC	CASSQVEGSGIVKNIQYF
NA	TRBV9	NA	TRBJ2-1	TGTGCCAGCAGCCTCCAGGGGGCGGGAGTTCCCTACAATGAGCAGTTCTTC	CASSLQGAGVPYNEQFF
NA	TRBV6-5	NA	TRBJ2-1	TGTGCCAGCAGGATCACGGTCTTCGGTGAGCAGTTCTTC	CASRITVFGEQFF
NA	TRBV7-9	TRBD2	TRBJ2-1	TGTGCCAGCAGCTCAGAGGGGACTAGATACAATGAGCAGTTCTTC	CASSSEGTRYNEQFF
NA	TRBV9	TRBD1	TRBJ2-5	TGTGCCAGCAGCGTAAGTGGTGGACAGGGGGCGCGGGAGACCCAGTACTTC	CASSVSGGQGARETQYF
NA	TRBV7-7	TRBD2	TRBJ2-5	TGTGCTAGCAGCTTCTCTAGCGGCCAAGAGACCCAGTACTTC	CASSFSSGQETQYF
NA	TRBV18	NA	TRBJ1-2	TGTGCCAGCTCACCCGCGGGGGGAGCGGACTATGGCTACACCTTC	CASSPAGGADYGYTF
NA	TRBV28	TRBD2	TRBJ2-7	TGTGCCAGCAGCAGCGACCTAGCGGGTGGGTACGAGCAGTACTTC	CASSSDLAGGYEQYF
NA	TRBV5-4	TRBD2	TRBJ2-3	TGTGCCAGCAGCCCGGGGCCCTTAGCGGGAGGTAGGGCAGATACGCAGTATTTT	CASSPGPLAGGRADTQYF
NA	TRBV6-6	TRBD1	TRBJ1-1	TGTGCCAGCAGTTACGCAACCTGGACAGGGAACACTGAAGCTTTCTTT	CASSYATWTGNTEAFF
NA	TRBV7-2	TRBD1	TRBJ2-5	TGTGCCAGCAGCTTGTTTGGGACAGGGAAAGAGACCCAGTACTTC	CASSLFGTGKETQYF
NA	TRBV19	TRBD1	TRBJ1-1	TGTGCCAGTAGTATAACTCCGGGACAGTACACTGAAGCTTTCTTT	CASSITPGQYTEAFF
NA	TRBV21-1	NA	TRBJ2-3	TGTGCCAGCAGCAAAGAAGGGGGCCCCGGGACAGGGGGCGAGGCAGATACGCAGTATTTT	CASSKEGGPGTGGEADTQYF
NA	TRBV7-6	NA	TRBJ1-1	TGTGCCAGCAGCCCTCTCTTACAGGGGAACACTGAAGCTTTCTTT	CASSPLLQGNTEAFF
NA	TRBV21-1	NA	TRBJ2-1	TGTGCCAGCAGCAAACAGGGGGTTCAGTACAATGAGCAGTTCTTC	CASSKQGVQYNEQFF